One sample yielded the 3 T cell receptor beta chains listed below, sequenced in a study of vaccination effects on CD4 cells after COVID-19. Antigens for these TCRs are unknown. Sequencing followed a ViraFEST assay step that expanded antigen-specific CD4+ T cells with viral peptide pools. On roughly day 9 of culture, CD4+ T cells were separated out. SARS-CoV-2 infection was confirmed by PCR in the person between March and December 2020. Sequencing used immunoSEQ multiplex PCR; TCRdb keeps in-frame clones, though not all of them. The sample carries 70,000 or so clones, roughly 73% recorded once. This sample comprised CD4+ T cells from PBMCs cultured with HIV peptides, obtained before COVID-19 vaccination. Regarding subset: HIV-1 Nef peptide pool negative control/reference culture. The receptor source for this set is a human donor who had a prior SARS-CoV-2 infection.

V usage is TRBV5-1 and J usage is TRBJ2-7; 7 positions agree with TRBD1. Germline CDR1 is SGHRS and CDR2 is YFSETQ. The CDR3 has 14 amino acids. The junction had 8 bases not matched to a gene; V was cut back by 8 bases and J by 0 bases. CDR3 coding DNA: TGCGCCAGGTTGGACAGGTCTACCTCCTACGAGCAGTACTTC. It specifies CARLDRSTSYEQYF.

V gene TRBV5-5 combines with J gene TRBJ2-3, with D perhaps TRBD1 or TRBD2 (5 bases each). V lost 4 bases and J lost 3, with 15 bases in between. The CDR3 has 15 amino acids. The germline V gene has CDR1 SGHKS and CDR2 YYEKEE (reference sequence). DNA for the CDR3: TGTGCCAGCAGCGGGGGACCGCAGGTGACAGATACGCAGTATTTT. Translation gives CASSGGPQVTDTQYF.

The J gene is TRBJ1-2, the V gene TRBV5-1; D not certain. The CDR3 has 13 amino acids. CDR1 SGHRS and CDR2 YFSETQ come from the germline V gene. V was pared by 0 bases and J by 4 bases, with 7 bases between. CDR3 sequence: CASSLAPLYGYTF. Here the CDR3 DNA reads TGCGCCAGCAGCTTGGCCCCCCTCTATGGCTACACCTTC. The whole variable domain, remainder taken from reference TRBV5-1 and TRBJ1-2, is KAGVTQTPRYLIKTRGQQVTLSCSPISGHRSVSWYQQTPGQGLQFLFEYFSETQRNKGNFPGRFSGRQFSNSRSEMNVSTLELGDSALYLCASSLAPLYGYTFGSGTRLTVV.